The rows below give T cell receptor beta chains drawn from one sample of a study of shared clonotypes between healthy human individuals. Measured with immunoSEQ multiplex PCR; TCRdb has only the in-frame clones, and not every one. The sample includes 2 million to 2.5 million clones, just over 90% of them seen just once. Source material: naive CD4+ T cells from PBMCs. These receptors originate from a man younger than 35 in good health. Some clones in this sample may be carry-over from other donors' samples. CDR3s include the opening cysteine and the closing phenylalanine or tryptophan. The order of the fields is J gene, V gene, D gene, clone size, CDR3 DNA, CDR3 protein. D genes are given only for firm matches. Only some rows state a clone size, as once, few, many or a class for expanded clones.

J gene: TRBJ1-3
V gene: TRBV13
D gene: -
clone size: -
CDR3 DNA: TGTGCCAGCAGCCGTTACAGGGTTGCAGCCGGAAACACCATATATTTT
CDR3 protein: CASSRYRVAAGNTIYF

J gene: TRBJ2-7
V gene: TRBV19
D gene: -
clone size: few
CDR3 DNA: TGTGCCAGTCAAACGGTCGCAGGGCTCTCCTACGAGCAGTACTTC
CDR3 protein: CASQTVAGLSYEQYF

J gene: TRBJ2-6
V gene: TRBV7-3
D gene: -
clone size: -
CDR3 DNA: TGTGCCAGCAGCTCCCCCACGGGGAGAGGGGCCAACGTCCTGACTTTC
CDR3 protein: CASSSPTGRGANVLTF

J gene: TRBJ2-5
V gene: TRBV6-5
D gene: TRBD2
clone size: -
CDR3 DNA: TGTGCCAGCAGTTACTCCGCTAGCGGGATGGGGGAGACCCAGTACTTC
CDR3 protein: CASSYSASGMGETQYF

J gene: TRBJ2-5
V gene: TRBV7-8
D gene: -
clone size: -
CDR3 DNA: TGTGCCAGCAGCTTATTGGGGGCAGGGGAAGAGACCCAGTACTTC
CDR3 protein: CASSLLGAGEETQYF

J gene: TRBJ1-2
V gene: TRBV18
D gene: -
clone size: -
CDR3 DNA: TGTGCCAGCTCACTCGAAGGCAGCTATGGCTACACCTTC
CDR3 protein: CASSLEGSYGYTF

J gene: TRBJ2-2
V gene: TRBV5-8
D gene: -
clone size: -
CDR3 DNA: TGTGCCAGCAGGGTTCCTAACACCGGGGAGCTGTTTTTT
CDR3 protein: CASRVPNTGELFF

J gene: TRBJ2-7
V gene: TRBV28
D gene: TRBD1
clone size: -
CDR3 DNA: TGTGCCAGCAGTACCCCAGGGGGATACGAGCAGTACTTC
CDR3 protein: CASSTPGGYEQYF

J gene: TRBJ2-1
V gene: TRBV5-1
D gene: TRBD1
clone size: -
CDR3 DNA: TGCGCCAGCAGCCCACTTGGGACAGGGTTAAGCTCCTACAATGAGCAGTTCTTC
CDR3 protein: CASSPLGTGLSSYNEQFF

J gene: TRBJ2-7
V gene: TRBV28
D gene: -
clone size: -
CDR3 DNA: TGTGCCAGCAGTTTAGGGGGCCCAATGAGTTGGGGCGAGCAGTACTTC
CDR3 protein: CASSLGGPMSWGEQYF

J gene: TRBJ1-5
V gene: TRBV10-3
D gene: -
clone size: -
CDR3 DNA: TGTGCCATCAGTGAAAATCGGGCAGGTCCGACCCAGCCCCAGCATTTT
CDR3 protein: CAISENRAGPTQPQHF

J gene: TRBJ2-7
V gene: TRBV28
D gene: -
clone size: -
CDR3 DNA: TGTGCCAGCGAGAAAGGCAAAATCTACGAGCAGTACTTC
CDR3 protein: CASEKGKIYEQYF

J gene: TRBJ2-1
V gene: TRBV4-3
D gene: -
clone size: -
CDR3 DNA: TGCGCCAGCAGCTTAGCGCCGAATGAGAATGAGCAGTTCTTC
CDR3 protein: CASSLAPNENEQFF

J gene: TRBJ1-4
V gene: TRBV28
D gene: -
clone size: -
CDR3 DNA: TGTGCCAGCAGTTTCACGACCCTCAATGAAAAACTGTTTTTT
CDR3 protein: CASSFTTLNEKLFF

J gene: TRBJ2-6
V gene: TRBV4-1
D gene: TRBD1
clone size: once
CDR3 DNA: TGCGCCAGCAGCCAAGAGCATTTGAGTGGCAGGGGGCGCCACGTCCTGACTTTC
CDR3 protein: CASSQEHLSGRGRHVLTF

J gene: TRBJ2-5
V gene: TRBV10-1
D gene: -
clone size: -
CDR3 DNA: TGCGCCAGCAGTGACCCCGGGCCCGGCCGCCAAGAGACCCAGTACTTC
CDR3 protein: CASSDPGPGRQETQYF

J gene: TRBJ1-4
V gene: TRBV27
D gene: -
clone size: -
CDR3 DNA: TGTGCCAGCAGTCCACCGGGAGCAACTAATGAAAAACTGTTTTTT
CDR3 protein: CASSPPGATNEKLFF

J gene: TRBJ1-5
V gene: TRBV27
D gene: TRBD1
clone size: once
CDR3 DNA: TGTGCCAGCAGTGACCGGACAGGGGGAGGTAATCAGCCCCAGCATTTT
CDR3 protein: CASSDRTGGGNQPQHF

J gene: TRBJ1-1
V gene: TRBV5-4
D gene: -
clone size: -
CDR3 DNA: TGTGCCAGCAGCGTACCGAAGGGGGAGAACACTGAAGCTTTCTTT
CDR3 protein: CASSVPKGENTEAFF

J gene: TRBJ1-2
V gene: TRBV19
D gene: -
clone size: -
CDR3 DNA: TGTGCCAGTAGTCTATCGGGCTATGGCTACACCTTC
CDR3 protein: CASSLSGYGYTF

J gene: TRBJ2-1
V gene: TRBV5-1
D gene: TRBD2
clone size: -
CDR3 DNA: TGCGCCAGCAGCTTGGACGCTAGCGGGTCGTACAATGAGCAGTTCTTC
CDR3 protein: CASSLDASGSYNEQFF

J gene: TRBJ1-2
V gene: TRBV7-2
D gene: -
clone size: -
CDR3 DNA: TGTGCCAGCAGAAAATTTGGGAGCTTGGCTAACTATGGCTACACCTTC
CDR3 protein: CASRKFGSLANYGYTF

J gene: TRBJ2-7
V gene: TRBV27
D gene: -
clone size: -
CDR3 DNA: TGTGCCAGCAGTTTAGGCGGTACCTACGAGCAGTACTTC
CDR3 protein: CASSLGGTYEQYF

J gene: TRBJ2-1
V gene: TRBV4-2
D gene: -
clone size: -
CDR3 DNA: TGTGCCAGCAGCCAGTCGGGCTTCCCATCCTACAATGAGCAGTTCTTC
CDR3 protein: CASSQSGFPSYNEQFF

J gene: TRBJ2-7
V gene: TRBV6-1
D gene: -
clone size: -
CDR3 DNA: TGTGCCAGCAGTGACCAGCCCAAGGGGGGGGCCTCCGAGCAGTACTTC
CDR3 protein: CASSDQPKGGASEQYF

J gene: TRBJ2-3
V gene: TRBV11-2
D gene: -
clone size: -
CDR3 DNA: TGTGCCAGCAGCTTACTAACCGGGGAACAGGATACGCAGTATTTT
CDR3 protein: CASSLLTGEQDTQYF

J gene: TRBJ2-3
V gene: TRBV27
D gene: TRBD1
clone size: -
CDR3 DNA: TGTGCCAGCCACACGACAGGGACAGATACGCAGTATTTT
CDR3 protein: CASHTTGTDTQYF

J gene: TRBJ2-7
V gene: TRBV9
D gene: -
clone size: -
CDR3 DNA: TGTGCCAGCAGCGCAGGCTTTTGGGCGAGCTACGAGCAGTACTTC
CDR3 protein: CASSAGFWASYEQYF

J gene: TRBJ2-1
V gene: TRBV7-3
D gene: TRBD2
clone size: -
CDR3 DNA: TGTGCCAGCAGCCCAAGAGGGACTAGCGGGAGGTTGAATGAGCAGTTCTTC
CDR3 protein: CASSPRGTSGRLNEQFF

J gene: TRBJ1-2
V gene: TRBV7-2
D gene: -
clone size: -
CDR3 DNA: TGTGCCAGCAGCCTAAATACGGGAAGAGGGGGCACCTTC
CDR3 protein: CASSLNTGRGGTF

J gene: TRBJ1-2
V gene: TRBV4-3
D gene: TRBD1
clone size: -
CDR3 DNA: TGCGCCAGCAGCCAAGCTCCTGGGACAGGGATCAGCGGCTACACCTTC
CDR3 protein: CASSQAPGTGISGYTF

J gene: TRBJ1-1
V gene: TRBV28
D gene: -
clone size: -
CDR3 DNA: TGTGCCAGCAGTCCGGCCATCCCTACGAGCACTGAAGCTTTCTTT
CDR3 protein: CASSPAIPTSTEAFF

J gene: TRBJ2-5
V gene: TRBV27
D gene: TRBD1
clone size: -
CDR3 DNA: TGTGCCAGCAGTTTATCCCAGGGGGCCGGAGAGACCCAGTACTTC
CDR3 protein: CASSLSQGAGETQYF

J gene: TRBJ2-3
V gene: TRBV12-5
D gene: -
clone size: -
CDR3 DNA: TGTGCTAGTGGACGGAGTGAGCTAGCTAGCACAGATACGCAGTATTTT
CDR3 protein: CASGRSELASTDTQYF

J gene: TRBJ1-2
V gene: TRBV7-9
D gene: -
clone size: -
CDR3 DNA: TGTGCCAGCAGCTTAGGAGGCAGCTATGGCTACACCTTC
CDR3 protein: CASSLGGSYGYTF

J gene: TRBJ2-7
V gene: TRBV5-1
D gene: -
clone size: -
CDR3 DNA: TGCGCCAGCAGCTCTCGGGACTCGGGGGATTACGAGCAGTACTTC
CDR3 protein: CASSSRDSGDYEQYF

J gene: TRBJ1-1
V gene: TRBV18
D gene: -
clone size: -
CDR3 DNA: TGTGCCAGCTCACCGATCTTCCAAAGCAACACTGAAGCTTTCTTT
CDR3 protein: CASSPIFQSNTEAFF

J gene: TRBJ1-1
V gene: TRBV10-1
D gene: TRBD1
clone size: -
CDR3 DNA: TGCGCCAGCAGTGAACAGGGGAAGAACACTGAAGCTTTCTTT
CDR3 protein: CASSEQGKNTEAFF

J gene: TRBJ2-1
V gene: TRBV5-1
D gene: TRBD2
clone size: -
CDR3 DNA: TGCGCCAGCAGCTTGGAATGGCTAGCGGGAGTTCGAAGCTCCTACAATGAGCAGTTCTTC
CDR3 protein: CASSLEWLAGVRSSYNEQFF

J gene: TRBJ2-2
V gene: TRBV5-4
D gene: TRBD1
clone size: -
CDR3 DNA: TGTGCCAGCAGCTCCCAGGGGGCGGCCGGGGAGCTGTTTTTT
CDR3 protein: CASSSQGAAGELFF

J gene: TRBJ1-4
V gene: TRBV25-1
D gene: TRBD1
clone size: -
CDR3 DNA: TGTGCCAGCAGTTCTACAGGGGGATTTGAAAAACTGTTTTTT
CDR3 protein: CASSSTGGFEKLFF

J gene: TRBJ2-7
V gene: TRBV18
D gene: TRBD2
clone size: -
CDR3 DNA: TGTGCCAGCTCACCGTGGACTAGCGGGAGCTCCTACGAGCAGTACTTC
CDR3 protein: CASSPWTSGSSYEQYF

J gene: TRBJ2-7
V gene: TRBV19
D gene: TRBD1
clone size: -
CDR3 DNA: TGTGCCAGTAGTATGGGACAGGTCTACGAGCAGTACTTC
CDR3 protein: CASSMGQVYEQYF

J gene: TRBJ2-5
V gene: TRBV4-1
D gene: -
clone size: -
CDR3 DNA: TGCGCCAGCAGCCAAGCCCTCACTAGGGGACAAGAGACCCAGTACTTC
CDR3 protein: CASSQALTRGQETQYF

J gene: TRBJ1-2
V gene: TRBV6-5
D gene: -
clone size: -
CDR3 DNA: TGTGCCAGCAGTCTCGACCCTACCATGGGAGGAGGCTACACCTTC
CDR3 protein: CASSLDPTMGGGYTF

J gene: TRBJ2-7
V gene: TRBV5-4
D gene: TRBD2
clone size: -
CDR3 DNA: TGTGCCAGCAGCGTGGGGACTAGCGGTGCCTACGAGCAGTACTTC
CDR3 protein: CASSVGTSGAYEQYF

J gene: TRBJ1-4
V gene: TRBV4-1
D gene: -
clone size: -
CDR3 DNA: TGCGCCAGCAGCCAAGATCGGACAGCATCCTTTAATGAAAAACTGTTTTTT
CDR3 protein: CASSQDRTASFNEKLFF

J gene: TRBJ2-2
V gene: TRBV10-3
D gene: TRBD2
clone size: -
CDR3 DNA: TGTGCCATCAGCTTCACTAGCGGGATGAACACCGGGGAGCTGTTTTTT
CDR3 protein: CAISFTSGMNTGELFF

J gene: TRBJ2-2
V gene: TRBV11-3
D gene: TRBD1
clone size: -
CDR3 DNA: TGTGCCAGCAGCTCACCGGGACAGGGCCGAAGGGAGCTGTTTTTT
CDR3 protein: CASSSPGQGRRELFF

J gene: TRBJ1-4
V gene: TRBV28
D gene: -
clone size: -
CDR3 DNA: TGTGCCAGCAGTGGGGACAACATAATTAATGAAAAACTGTTTTTT
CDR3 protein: CASSGDNIINEKLFF

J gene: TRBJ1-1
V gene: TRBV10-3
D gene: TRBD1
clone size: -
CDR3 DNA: TGTGCCATAAAACGACAGGGGACTGAAGCTTTCTTT
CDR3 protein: CAIKRQGTEAFF

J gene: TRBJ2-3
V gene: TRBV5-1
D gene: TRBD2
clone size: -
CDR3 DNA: TGCGCCAGCAGCTTGGGCGCTAGCGGTAGCACAGATACGCAGTATTTT
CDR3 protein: CASSLGASGSTDTQYF

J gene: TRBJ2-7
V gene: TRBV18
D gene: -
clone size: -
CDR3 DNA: TGTGCCAGCTCAAGTGGTAAGCGGTCTATCTACGAGCAGTACTTC
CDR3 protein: CASSSGKRSIYEQYF

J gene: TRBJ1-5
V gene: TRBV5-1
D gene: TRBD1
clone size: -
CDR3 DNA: TGCGCCAGCAGCTCGGGACAGGGAGATCAGCCCCAGCATTTT
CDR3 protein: CASSSGQGDQPQHF

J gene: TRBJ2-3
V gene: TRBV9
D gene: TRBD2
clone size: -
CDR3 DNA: TGTGCCAGCAGCGTAGTCGGGCGGAGCGGGAGCAGCACAGATACGCAGTATTTT
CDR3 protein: CASSVVGRSGSSTDTQYF

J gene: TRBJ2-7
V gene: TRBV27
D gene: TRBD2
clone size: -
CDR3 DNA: TGTGCCAGCAGCACAGTACGACGTCCTCAGGGAGGGGTTTACGAGCAGTACTTC
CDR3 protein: CASSTVRRPQGGVYEQYF

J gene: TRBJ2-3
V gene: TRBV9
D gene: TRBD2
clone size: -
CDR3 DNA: TGTGCCAGCAGCGTAGAGGGACTAGCGGGCACAGATACGCAGTATTTT
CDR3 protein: CASSVEGLAGTDTQYF